A single sample gave rise to the 4 T cell receptor beta chains below, sequenced in a study of T cells after yellow fever vaccination. MiXCR, applied by TCRdb to the 5' RACE reads, yields one record per CDR3 protein. The sample includes 550,000 or so distinct CDR3 sequences, under 25% of them seen just once. Sequenced here: PBMCs, sampled 15 days after the yellow fever booster vaccination. The receptors stem from a man aged 25-40 years who received the YFV17D yellow fever vaccine.

V usage is TRBV5-5 and J usage is TRBJ1-6; D unclear. Looked up from germline, CDR1 is SGHKS and CDR2 is YYEKEE (reference sequence). There are 15 residues in the CDR3. Trimming removed 4 bases at V and 9 bases at J, with 17 bases between. The DNA of the CDR3 is TGTGCCAGCAGCCCGGGAACAGCGAGGAGTTCACCCCTCCACTTT. Translated: CASSPGTARSSPLHF.

The chain couples TRBV21-1 to TRBJ1-1. TRBV21-1 is deemed a pseudogene. The CDR3 contains 13 residues. CDR3 sequence reads: CASSKGNDTEAFF. The DNA of the CDR3 is TGTGCCAGCAGCAAAGGGAACGACACTGAAGCTTTCTTT.

This clonotype was seen a few times. This chain joins TRBV20-1 and TRBJ2-7; 13 nucleotides match TRBD2. CDR1 and CDR2 (germline): DFQATT, SNEGSKA (reference sequence). V was pared by 6 bases and J by 5 bases, with 7 bases of the junction left unmatched. The CDR3 runs 14 residues. CDR3 nucleotides: TGCAGTGCACTGGGACTAGCGGGACGCAACGAGCAGTACTTC. Translating gives CSALGLAGRNEQYF.

The chain couples TRBV28 to TRBJ2-7, with D hard to call. V was pared by 2 bases and J by 4 bases, with 12 bases between. Germline assignment: CDR1 MDHEN and CDR2 SYDVKM. The CDR3 is 14 amino acids. CDR3 DNA sequence: TGTGCCAGCAGTTTAGCCGGGTTTGGGTACGAGCAGTACTTC. Its protein is CASSLAGFGYEQYF. The full variable domain, in which reference TRBV28 and TRBJ2-7 provide the parts outside the CDR3, is DVKVTQSSRYLVKRTGEKVFLECVQDMDHENMFWYRQDPGLGLRLIYFSYDVKMKEKGDIPEGYSVSREKKERFSLILESASTNQTSMYLCASSLAGFGYEQYFGPGTRLTVT.